The T cell receptor (beta chain) under discussion was sequenced for a study of memory CD4+ T cells and cytomegalovirus serostatus. The sort gate was single viable CD3+CD4+CD8-CD45RO+ cells for memory CD4+ T cells. This CDR3 region has 13 residues. CDR1 SGHRS and CDR2 YFSETQ come from the germline V gene. V lost 0 bases and J 4 bases, leaving 7 bases between the germline ends. TCRdb's copy holds only in-frame clones and misses some; the assay was immunoSEQ multiplex PCR. The table shows more than 45,000 clones, with 82% occurring only once. The sequence was obtained from an adult in good health and CMV-seronegative. The V and J genes are TRBV5-1 and TRBJ1-2, with D hard to call. The material sequenced was memory CD4+ T cells from blood. CDR3 protein: CASSLGDGYGYTF. The DNA of the CDR3 is TGCGCCAGCAGCTTGGGGGATGGCTATGGCTACACCTTC.